One and the same sample provided the 18 T cell receptor beta chains below, sequenced in a study of T cell repertoires in cytomegalovirus infection. TCRdb ran MiXCR on the reads and lists one entry per CDR3 protein. Of roughly 860,000 distinct CDR3 sequences listed, 32% are singletons. Antigen specificity for these receptors is unknown. Sample: cultured CD8+ T cells from PBMCs, taken from culture after CMV antigen stimulation. The origin of the receptors is a human donor in good health (CMV status not recorded). Some clones in this sample may be carry-over from other donors' samples.

This clonotype was counted ten times or more. This chain joins TRBV7-2 and TRBJ1-6; possible D gene TRBD1, 5 bases. Germline lookup yields CDR1 SGHTA and CDR2 FQGNSA. V was pared by 2 bases and J by 7 bases, with 15 bases between. The CDR3 totals 16 residues. CDR3 nucleotides: TGTGCCAGCAGCTTACTCGAGGACGGGGCAAATTCACCCCTCCACTTT. It translates to CASSLLEDGANSPLHF.

A single count supports this clonotype. The V call is TRBV27, the J call TRBJ2-7; TRBD1 might be the D (5 bases). The CDR3 totals 15 residues. In germline, CDR1 is MNHEY, CDR2 SMNVEV (reference sequence). V lost 1 base and J 0 bases, leaving 10 bases between the germline ends. The CDR3 protein is CASSLWGESSYEQYF. The CDR3 region has the DNA TGTGCCAGCAGTTTATGGGGCGAGAGCTCCTACGAGCAGTACTTC.

This clonotype has only a few counts. Just one base apart from a much larger clone, this may be a read error. The chain is built from TRBV5-6 and TRBJ1-5; no definite D call. Deletions cut 0 bases from V and 6 bases from J, with 1 base between. This CDR3 is 11 amino acids long. The germline gives CDR1 SGHDT, CDR2 YYEEEE. CDR3 protein: CASSLVQPQHF. The CDR3 nucleotides read TGTGCCAGCAGCTTGGTTCAGCCCCAGCATTTT.

This clonotype was detected ten times or more. The chain is built from TRBV7-3 and TRBJ2-2, with D unclear. Trimming stripped 5 bases from V and 1 base from J, with 8 bases between. The germline V gene encodes CDR1 SGHTA and CDR2 FQGTGA. This CDR3 has 14 residues. The CDR3 sequence: CASSPYMNTGELFF. The CDR3 DNA follows: TGTGCCAGCAGCCCGTATATGAACACCGGGGAGCTGTTTTTT.

This chain connects TRBV7-9 to TRBJ2-7, with TRBD1 identical over 7 bases. J gave up 3 bases and V 6 bases, and 8 bases lay outside the gene matches. CDR3 length: 14 residues. Per the germline V gene, CDR1 is SEHNR and CDR2 is FQNEAQ (reference sequence). CDR3 bases: TGTGCCAGCAGGTCAGGACAGGCGGGCTACGAGCAGTACTTC. Encoded protein: CASRSGQAGYEQYF.

Only a few counts were recorded for this clonotype. The chain recombines TRBV7-3 with TRBJ2-5; 13 nucleotides align to TRBD2. Germline-derived CDR1 and CDR2 are SGHTA and FQGTGA. J gave up 2 bases and V 3 bases, and 3 bases lay outside the gene matches. The CDR3 runs 16 residues. The CDR3 reads CASSFRTSGGQETQYF. The CDR3 DNA is TGTGCCAGCAGCTTCCGGACTAGCGGGGGACAAGAGACCCAGTACTTC.

Details on this clonotype: Because the CDR3 is missing its conserved closing phenylalanine or tryptophan, this is likely a read error. The chain uses TRBV6-8 and TRBJ2-3; 8 nucleotides match TRBD1. Germline-derived CDR1 and CDR2 are MNHGY and SAAAGT. This CDR3 is 15 amino acids long. Trimming took 7 bases from V and 4 from J; bases not matched to a gene: 10. The CDR3 DNA is TGTGCCAGCATCGAGAGGACAGGGTTAGCAGATACGCAGTATTTG. Its translation is CASIERTGLADTQYL.

The sample holds a few counts of this clonotype. The chain links TRBV4-1 to TRBJ2-7; D call uncertain. Trimming left V 1 base short and J 6 bases short, with 16 bases between. The CDR3 consists of 15 residues. Germline V CDR1 and CDR2: MGHRA, YSYEKL. CDR3 DNA sequence: TGCGCCAGCAGCCAAGTACCATCTAAAATGCGCGAGCAGTACTTC. It is translated as CASSQVPSKMREQYF.

This rearrangement joins TRBV6-5 to TRBJ2-3; unclear D gene. V dropped 2 bases and J dropped 2 bases, with 8 bases sitting between them. Per germline, CDR1 MNHEY and CDR2 SVGAGI. This CDR3 is built from 14 residues. The CDR3 spells CASSYGDYTDTQYF. The CDR3 coding sequence is TGTGCCAGCAGTTACGGGGATTACACAGATACGCAGTATTTT.

This clonotype was recorded many times. The J gene is TRBJ1-5, the V gene TRBV7-8; TRBD1 agrees at 8 bases. Trimming cost V 5 bases and J 2 bases; bases outside gene matches: 17. The length of the CDR3 is 19 residues. Per germline, CDR1 SGHVS and CDR2 FQNEAQ. This CDR3 reads CASSPSRTGNSIGNQPQHF. As DNA, the CDR3 is TGTGCCAGCAGCCCATCGCGGACAGGGAATTCTATAGGCAATCAGCCCCAGCATTTT.

In regard to this clonotype: A single base separates this from a much larger clone, so it may be a read error. This rearrangement joins TRBV6-5 to TRBJ2-1, with 8 bases identical to TRBD2. This CDR3 comprises 13 residues. Germline-derived CDR1 and CDR2 are MNHEY and SVGAGI. V lost 7 bases to trimming and J lost 2 bases; unmatched junction nucleotides: 1. The CDR3 DNA reads as TGTGCCAGCACCGGGGGGGCCTACAATGAGCAGTTCTTC. As protein: CASTGGAYNEQFF.

The sample holds one count of this clonotype. The genes are TRBV27 and TRBJ1-2; no clear D. Trimming left V 4 bases short and J 4 bases short, with 10 bases between. The V gene's germline CDR1 is MNHEY and CDR2 SMNVEV (reference sequence). The CDR3 is 13 amino acids. The CDR3 loop is CASSSMGVYGYTF. The CDR3 bases are TGTGCCAGCAGTTCGATGGGAGTCTATGGCTACACCTTC.

This clonotype was observed a handful of times. The chain joins TRBV29-1 to TRBJ2-7; a possible D gene is TRBD1 (6 bases). V was shortened by 2 bases and J by 5 bases, with 7 bases between the two germline ends. CDR1 is SQVTM and CDR2 is ANQGSEA in the germline V gene. This CDR3 has 11 residues. The CDR3, as DNA: TGCAGCGTTGAACAGGGGAACGAGCAGTACGTC. Protein product: CSVEQGNEQYV.

This clonotype was detected once. The chain recombines TRBV5-6 with TRBJ1-6; TRBD1 is a possible D gene (5 bases). Germline CDR1 reads SGHDT; CDR2 reads YYEEEE. CDR3 size: 13 residues. V gave up 3 bases and J gave up 13 bases, with 14 bases separating them. The DNA for the CDR3 is TGTGCCAGCAGCTATGGGACGGCGGGCCCCCTCCACTTT. Translation gives CASSYGTAGPLHF.

This rearrangement joins TRBV6-6 to TRBJ1-1, with D hard to call. Germline V gene lookup returns CDR1 MNHNY and CDR2 SVGAGI (reference sequence). With 1 base removed from V and 0 bases from J, the gap between germline ends came to 6 bases. This CDR3 contains 14 residues. DNA for the CDR3: TGTGCCAGCAGTTACTTTCAGTTGAACACTGAAGCTTTCTTT. Amino acid sequence: CASSYFQLNTEAFF.

V usage is TRBV7-3 and J usage is TRBJ2-5; 8 bases line up with TRBD2. There are 15 residues in the CDR3. V lost 5 bases, J lost 3 bases, and 8 bases stayed unmatched. Germline V gives CDR1 SGHTA, CDR2 FQGTGA. DNA for the CDR3: TGTGCCAGCAGCGTAGCTCGGGGGGGGGAAGAGACCCAGTACTTC. Translation: CASSVARGGEETQYF.

A few counts support this clonotype. This chain uses TRBV10-3 with TRBJ2-1; D not resolved. The ends were cut back, 4 bases at V and 8 bases at J, with 15 bases in the middle. The germline V gene has CDR1 ENHRY and CDR2 SYGVKD. The CDR3 loop spans 14 amino acids. CDR3 loop: CAISAETSTDEQFF. The CDR3 nucleotides read TGTGCCATCAGTGCGGAGACCTCCACGGATGAGCAGTTCTTC.

This clonotype was counted many times. The chain employs TRBV4-1 and TRBJ2-3, with D tentatively TRBD1 (6 bases). The CDR3 is 16 amino acids. The germline CDR1 and CDR2 sequences are MGHRA and YSYEKL. Trimming took off 1 base at V and 1 base at J, with 12 bases between the two ends. The CDR3 DNA reads TGCGCCAGCAGCCAAGTGTTGGCAGGGGGCACAGATACGCAGTATTTT. This translates into CASSQVLAGGTDTQYF.